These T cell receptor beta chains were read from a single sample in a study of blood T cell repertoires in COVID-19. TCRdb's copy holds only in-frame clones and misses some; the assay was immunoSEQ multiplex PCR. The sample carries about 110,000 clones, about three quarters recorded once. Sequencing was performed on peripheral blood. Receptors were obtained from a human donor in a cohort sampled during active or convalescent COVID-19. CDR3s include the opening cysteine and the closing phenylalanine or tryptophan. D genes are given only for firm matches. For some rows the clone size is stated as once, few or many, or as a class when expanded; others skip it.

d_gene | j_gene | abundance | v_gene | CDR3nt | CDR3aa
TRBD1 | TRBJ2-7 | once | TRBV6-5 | TGTGCCAGCAGTTACCCAAGGACAGGGGGCTACCACGAGCAGTACTTC | CASSYPRTGGYHEQYF
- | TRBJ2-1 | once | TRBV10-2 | TGCGCCAGCCTAGAGGGGGGGCAGCAGTTCTTC | CASLEGGQQFF
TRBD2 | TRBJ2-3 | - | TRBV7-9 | TGTGCCAGCAGCCGTCCCCAGTCTAGCGGATACACAGATACGCAGTATTTT | CASSRPQSSGYTDTQYF
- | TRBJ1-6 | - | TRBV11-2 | TGTGCCAGCAGCTTAGATTTGGGAGGCTCACCCCTCCACTTT | CASSLDLGGSPLHF
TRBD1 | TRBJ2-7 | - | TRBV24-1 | TGTGCCACCAGTGATGCCGGGACAGTAGCCTACGAGCAGTACTTC | CATSDAGTVAYEQYF
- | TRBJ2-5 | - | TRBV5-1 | TGCGCCAGCAGCCCGGGGACAAGACCTAAAGAGACCCAGTACTTC | CASSPGTRPKETQYF
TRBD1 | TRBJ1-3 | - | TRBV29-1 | TGCAGCGTCTCCCCGGACAGGGCTGGAGGAAACACCATATATTTT | CSVSPDRAGGNTIYF
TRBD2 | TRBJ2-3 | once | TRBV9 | TGTGCCAGCAGCGTAGTCGCGGGGGGTGATATAGATACGCAGTATTTT | CASSVVAGGDIDTQYF
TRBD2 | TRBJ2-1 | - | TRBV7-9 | TGTGCCAGCAGCTTATCAGCGGGGTTCAATGAGCAGTTCTTC | CASSLSAGFNEQFF
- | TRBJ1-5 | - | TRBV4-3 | TGCGCCAGCAGCCAAGTATTGAGCAATCAGCCCCAGCATTTT | CASSQVLSNQPQHF
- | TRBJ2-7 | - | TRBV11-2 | TGTGCCAGCAGCTTAGAGCGACAGTCGTACGAGCAGTACTTC | CASSLERQSYEQYF
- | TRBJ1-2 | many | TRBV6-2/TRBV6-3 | TGTGCCAGCAGTTACGGACAGAACCCTAACTATGGCTACACCTTC | CASSYGQNPNYGYTF
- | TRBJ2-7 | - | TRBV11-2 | TGTGCCAGCAGCTTTATGGGACTCCTATCCTACGAGCAGTACTTC | CASSFMGLLSYEQYF
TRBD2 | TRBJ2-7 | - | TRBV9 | TGTGCCAGCAGCGGTAAGAGCGGGAGGGCCTCCGAGCAGTACTTC | CASSGKSGRASEQYF
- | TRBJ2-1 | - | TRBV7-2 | TGTGCCAGCGGAGACAGACTCTTCAATGAGCAGTTCTTC | CASGDRLFNEQFF
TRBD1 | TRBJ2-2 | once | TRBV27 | TGTGCCAGCAGTTTCCATGGACAGGGGCAAACCGGGGAGCTGTTTTTT | CASSFHGQGQTGELFF
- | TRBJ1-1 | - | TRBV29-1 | TGCAGCGTTGAAACAGCCACTGAAGCTTTCTTT | CSVETATEAFF
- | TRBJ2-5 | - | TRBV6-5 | TGTGCCAGCAGTTACTCGGGGGGGGCAGAGACCCAGTACTTC | CASSYSGGAETQYF
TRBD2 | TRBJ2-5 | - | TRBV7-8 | TGTGCCAGCAGCTTAGCGATGGGACTAGCTTGGGAGACCCAGTACTTC | CASSLAMGLAWETQYF
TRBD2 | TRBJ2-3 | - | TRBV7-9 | TGTGCCAGCAGCAGTAGCGGGGGGGCCGATACGCAGTATTTT | CASSSSGGADTQYF
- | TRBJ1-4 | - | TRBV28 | TGTGCCAGCAGTTCCACAGGGCTTAATGAAAAACTGTTTTTT | CASSSTGLNEKLFF
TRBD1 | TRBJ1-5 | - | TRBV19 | TGTGCCAGTACTACCCTGACCAGGGGGTTAAATCAGCCCCAGCATTTT | CASTTLTRGLNQPQHF
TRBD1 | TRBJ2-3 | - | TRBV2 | TGTGCCAGCAGTTTGGGACAGGGGATCACAGATACGCAGTATTTT | CASSLGQGITDTQYF
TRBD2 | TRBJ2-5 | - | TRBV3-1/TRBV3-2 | TGTGCCAGCACCCCGGGACTAGCGGGGGGAACGAGCCAAGAGACCCAGTACTTC | CASTPGLAGGTSQETQYF